This T cell receptor (beta chain) was sequenced for a study of cytomegalovirus exposure and HLA in healthy donors. Study as a whole: Among approximately 390 genotyped donors, around 82% fell in the Caucasian-associated ancestry cluster.

Primers: 60 Vbeta forward and 13 Jbeta reverse. Repertoires were generated with immunoSEQ multiplex PCR, while TCRdb's copy carries only in-frame clones and drops some. This repertoire shows more than 200,000 clones, 70% found once; its top ten account for around 2.6%. The clonotype was recovered from a man between 35 and 55 years old in good health and CMV-seropositive. The sample consisted of PBMCs.

The CDR3 loop reads CASRTDRSSYEQYF. For the CDR3, the DNA is TGTGCCAGCAGGACCGACAGGAGCTCCTACGAGCAGTACTTC. The chain combines TRBV6-1 with TRBJ2-7; D perhaps matches TRBD1 (6 bases). This CDR3 is 14 amino acids long. CDR1 is MNHNS and CDR2 is SASEGT in the germline V gene. V was trimmed by 6 bases and J by 0 bases, leaving 12 bases between them.